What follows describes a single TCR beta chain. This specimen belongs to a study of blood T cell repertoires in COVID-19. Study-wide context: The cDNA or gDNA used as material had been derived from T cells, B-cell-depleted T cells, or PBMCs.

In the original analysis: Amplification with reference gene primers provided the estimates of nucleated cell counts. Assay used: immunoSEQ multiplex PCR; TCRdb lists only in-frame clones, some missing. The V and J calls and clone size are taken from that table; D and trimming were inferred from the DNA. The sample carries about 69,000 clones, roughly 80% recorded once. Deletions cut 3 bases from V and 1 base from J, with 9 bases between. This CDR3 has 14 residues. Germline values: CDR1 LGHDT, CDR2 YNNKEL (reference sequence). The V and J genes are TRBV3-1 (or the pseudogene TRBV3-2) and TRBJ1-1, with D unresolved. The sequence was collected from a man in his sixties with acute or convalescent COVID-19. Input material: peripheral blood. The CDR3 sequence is CASSQRARNTEAFF. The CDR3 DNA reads TGTGCCAGCAGCCAGCGGGCCCGGAACACTGAAGCTTTCTTT.